This T cell receptor (beta chain) was profiled in a study of T cells in Graves' hyperthyroidism and ophthalmopathy. Amplified TCR beta CDR3 regions came from RNA transcripts. The HTBI set primed first-round TCR CDR3 RT-PCR. TCRdb re-derived calls from the multiplex PCR reads in MiXCR, one entry per CDR3 protein. The sample holds approximately 610,000 distinct CDR3 sequences; 14% to 15% are singletons and the top ten take roughly 4.3%. Germline CDR1 reads SGHVS; CDR2 reads FQNEAQ. The length of the CDR3 is 13 residues. The ends were cut back, 1 base at V and 7 bases at J, with 10 bases in the middle. Sequenced material: blood. The chain employs TRBV7-8 and TRBJ1-1; TRBD1 is a possible D gene (5 bases). The receptor was derived from a woman aged 40 to 50 with Graves' ophthalmopathy. In DNA form, the CDR3 reads TGTGCCAGCAGCTTAGGAGACAGACTTGAAGCTTTCTTT. It encodes CASSLGDRLEAFF.